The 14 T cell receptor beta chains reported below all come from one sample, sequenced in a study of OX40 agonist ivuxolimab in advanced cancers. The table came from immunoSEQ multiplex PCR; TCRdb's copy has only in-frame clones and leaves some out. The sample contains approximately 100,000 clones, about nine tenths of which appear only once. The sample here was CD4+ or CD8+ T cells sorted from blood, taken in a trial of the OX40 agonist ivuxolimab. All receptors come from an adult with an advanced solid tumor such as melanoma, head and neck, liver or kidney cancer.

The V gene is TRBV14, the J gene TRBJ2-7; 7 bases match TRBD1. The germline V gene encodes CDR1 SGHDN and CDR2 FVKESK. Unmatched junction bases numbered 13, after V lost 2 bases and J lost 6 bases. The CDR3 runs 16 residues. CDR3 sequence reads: CASSQNLRGTEREQYF. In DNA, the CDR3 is TGTGCCAGCAGCCAAAACCTGAGAGGGACAGAACGCGAGCAGTACTTC.

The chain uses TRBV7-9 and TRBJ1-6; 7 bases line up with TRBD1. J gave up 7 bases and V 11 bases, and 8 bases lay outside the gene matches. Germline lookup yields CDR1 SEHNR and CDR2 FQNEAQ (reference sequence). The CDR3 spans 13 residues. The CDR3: CACIGTENSPLHF. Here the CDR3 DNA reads TGTGCCTGCATCGGGACAGAAAATTCACCCCTCCACTTT.

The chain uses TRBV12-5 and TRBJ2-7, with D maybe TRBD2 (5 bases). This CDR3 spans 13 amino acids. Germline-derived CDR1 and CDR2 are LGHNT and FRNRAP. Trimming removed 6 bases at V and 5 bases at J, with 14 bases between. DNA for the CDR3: TGTGCTAGTGGGGAATCTGGGAGCCACGAGCAGTACTTC. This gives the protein CASGESGSHEQYF.

CDR3 nucleotide sequence: TGTGCCAGCGGCGACAGGAACACCGGGGAGCTGTTTTTT. It encodes CASGDRNTGELFF. The chain combines TRBV27 with TRBJ2-2, with D maybe TRBD1 (5 bases). This CDR3 spans 13 amino acids. CDR1 is MNHEY and CDR2 is SMNVEV in the germline V gene (reference sequence). V was clipped by 8 bases and J by 1 base, with 8 bases between them.

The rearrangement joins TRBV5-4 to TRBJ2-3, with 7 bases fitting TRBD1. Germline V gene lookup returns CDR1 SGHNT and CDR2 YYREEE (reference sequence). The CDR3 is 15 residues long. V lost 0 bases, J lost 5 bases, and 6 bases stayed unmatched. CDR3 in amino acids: CASSLGGGQGDTQYF. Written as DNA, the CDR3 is TGTGCCAGCAGCTTGGGAGGGGGCCAGGGAGATACGCAGTATTTT.

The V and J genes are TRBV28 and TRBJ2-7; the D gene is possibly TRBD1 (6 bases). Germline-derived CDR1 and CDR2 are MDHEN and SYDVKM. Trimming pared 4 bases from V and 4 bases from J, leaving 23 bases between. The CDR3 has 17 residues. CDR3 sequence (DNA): TGTGCCAGCAGTTCTCCGGGACACACCGAAAGGCAGTACGAGCAGTACTTC. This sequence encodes CASSSPGHTERQYEQYF.

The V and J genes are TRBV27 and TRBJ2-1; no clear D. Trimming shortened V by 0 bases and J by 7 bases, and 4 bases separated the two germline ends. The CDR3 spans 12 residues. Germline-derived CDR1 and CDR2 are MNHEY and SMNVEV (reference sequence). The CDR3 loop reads CASSLSGNEQFF. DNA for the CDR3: TGTGCCAGCAGTTTATCGGGGAATGAGCAGTTCTTC.

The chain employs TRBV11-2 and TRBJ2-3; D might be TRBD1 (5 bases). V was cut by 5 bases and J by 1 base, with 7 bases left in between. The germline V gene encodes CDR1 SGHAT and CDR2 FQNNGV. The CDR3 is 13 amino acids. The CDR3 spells CASSEQGTDTQYF. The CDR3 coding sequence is TGTGCCAGCAGCGAACAGGGCACAGATACGCAGTATTTT.

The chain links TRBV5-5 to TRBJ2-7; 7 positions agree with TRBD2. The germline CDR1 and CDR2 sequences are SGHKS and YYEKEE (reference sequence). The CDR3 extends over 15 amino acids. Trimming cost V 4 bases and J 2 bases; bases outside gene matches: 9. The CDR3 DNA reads TGTGCCAGCAGCCTTGGTGGGACTATCCCCTACGAGCAGTACTTC. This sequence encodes CASSLGGTIPYEQYF.

The CDR3 is CASSLTGQGDTQYF. Written as DNA, the CDR3 is TGCGCCAGCAGCTTGACGGGACAGGGAGATACGCAGTATTTT. V and J are TRBV5-1 and TRBJ2-3, with 9 positions matching TRBD1. The CDR3 loop spans 14 amino acids. J lost 5 bases, V lost 1 base, and 2 bases had no gene match. From germline, CDR1 is SGHRS and CDR2 YFSETQ. Full variable domain (missing parts from reference TRBV5-1 and TRBJ2-3): KAGVTQTPRYLIKTRGQQVTLSCSPISGHRSVSWYQQTPGQGLQFLFEYFSETQRNKGNFPGRFSGRQFSNSRSEMNVSTLELGDSALYLCASSLTGQGDTQYFGPGTRLTVL.

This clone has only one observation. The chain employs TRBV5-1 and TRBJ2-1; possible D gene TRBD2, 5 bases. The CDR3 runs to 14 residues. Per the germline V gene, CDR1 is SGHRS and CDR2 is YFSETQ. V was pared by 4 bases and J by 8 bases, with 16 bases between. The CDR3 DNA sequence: TGCGCCAGCAGCCCGTCGGACGGAGGCGATGAGCAGTTCTTC. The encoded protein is CASSPSDGGDEQFF.

CDR3 loop: CASSLQDFNGGTDTQYF. The CDR3 DNA sequence: TGTGCCAGCAGTTTACAAGATTTCAACGGGGGCACAGATACGCAGTATTTT. The gene calls are TRBV28 and TRBJ2-3, with D perhaps TRBD2 (5 bases). Germline V gene lookup returns CDR1 MDHEN and CDR2 SYDVKM. The CDR3 has 17 amino acids. The V end lost 2 bases, the J end lost 1 base, and 16 bases lay between the germline ends. The entire variable domain, with the rest obtained from reference TRBV28 and TRBJ2-3, is as follows: DVKVTQSSRYLVKRTGEKVFLECVQDMDHENMFWYRQDPGLGLRLIYFSYDVKMKEKGDIPEGYSVSREKKERFSLILESASTNQTSMYLCASSLQDFNGGTDTQYFGPGTRLTVL.

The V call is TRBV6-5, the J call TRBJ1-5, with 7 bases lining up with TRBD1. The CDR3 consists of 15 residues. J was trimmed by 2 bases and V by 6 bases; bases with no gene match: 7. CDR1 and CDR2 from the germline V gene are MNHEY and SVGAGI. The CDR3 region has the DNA TGTGCCAGCAGCCGGACAGGTCGCGGCAATCAGCCCCAGCATTTT. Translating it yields CASSRTGRGNQPQHF.

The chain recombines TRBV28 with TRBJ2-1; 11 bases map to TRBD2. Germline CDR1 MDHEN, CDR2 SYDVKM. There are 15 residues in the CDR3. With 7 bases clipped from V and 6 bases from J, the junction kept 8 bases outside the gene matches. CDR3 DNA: TGTGCCAGCACCCCGGGACTAGCGGTCCTCAATGAGCAGTTCTTC. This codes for CASTPGLAVLNEQFF. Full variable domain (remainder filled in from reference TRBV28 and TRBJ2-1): DVKVTQSSRYLVKRTGEKVFLECVQDMDHENMFWYRQDPGLGLRLIYFSYDVKMKEKGDIPEGYSVSREKKERFSLILESASTNQTSMYLCASTPGLAVLNEQFFGPGTRLTVL.